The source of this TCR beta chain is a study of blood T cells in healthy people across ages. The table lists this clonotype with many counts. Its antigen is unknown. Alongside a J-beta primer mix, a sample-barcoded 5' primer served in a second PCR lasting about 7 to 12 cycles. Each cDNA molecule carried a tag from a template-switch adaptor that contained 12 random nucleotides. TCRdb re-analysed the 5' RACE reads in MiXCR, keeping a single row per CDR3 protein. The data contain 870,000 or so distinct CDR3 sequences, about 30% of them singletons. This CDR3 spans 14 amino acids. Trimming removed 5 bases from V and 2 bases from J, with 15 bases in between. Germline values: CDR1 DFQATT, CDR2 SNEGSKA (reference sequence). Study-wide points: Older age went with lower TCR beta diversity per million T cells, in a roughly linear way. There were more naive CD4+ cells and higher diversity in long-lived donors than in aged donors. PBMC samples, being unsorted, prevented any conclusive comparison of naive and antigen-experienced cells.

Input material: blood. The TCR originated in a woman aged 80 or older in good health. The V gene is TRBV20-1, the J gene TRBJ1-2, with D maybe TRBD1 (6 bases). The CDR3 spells CSAPPGDDNYGYTF. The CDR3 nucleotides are TGCAGTGCTCCCCCAGGGGACGACAACTATGGCTACACCTTC.